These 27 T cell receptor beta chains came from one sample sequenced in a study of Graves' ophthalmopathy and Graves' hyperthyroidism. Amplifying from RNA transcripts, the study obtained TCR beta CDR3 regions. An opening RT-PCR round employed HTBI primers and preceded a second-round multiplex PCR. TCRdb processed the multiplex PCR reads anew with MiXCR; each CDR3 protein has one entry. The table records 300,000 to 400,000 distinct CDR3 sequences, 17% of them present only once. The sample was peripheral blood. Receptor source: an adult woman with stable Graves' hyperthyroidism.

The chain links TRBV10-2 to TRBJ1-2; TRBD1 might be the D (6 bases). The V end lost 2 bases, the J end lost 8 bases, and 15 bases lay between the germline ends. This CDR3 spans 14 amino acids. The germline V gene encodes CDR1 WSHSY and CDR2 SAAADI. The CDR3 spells CASSETRQDLGYTF. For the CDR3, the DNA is TGCGCCAGCAGTGAGACCAGACAGGATTTGGGCTACACCTTC.

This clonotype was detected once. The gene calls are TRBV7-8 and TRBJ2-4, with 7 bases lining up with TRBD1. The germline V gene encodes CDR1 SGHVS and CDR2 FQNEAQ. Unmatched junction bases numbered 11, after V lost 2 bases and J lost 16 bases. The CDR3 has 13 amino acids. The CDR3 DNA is TGTGCCAGCAGCTTACCAGGACAGGTCTTACTATACTTC. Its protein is CASSLPGQVLLYF.

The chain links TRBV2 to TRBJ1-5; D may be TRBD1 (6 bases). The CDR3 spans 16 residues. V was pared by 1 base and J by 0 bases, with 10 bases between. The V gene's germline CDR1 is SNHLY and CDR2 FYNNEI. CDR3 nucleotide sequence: TGTGCCAGCAGTGAAGGAGGGGGTTATAGCAATCAGCCCCAGCATTTT. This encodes CASSEGGGYSNQPQHF.

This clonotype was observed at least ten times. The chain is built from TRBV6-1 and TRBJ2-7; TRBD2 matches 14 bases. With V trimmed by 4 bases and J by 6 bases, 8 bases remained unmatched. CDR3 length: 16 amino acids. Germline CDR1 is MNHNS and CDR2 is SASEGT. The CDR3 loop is CASSGKGLAGVGEQYF. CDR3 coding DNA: TGTGCCAGCAGTGGAAAGGGACTAGCGGGAGTGGGCGAGCAGTACTTC.

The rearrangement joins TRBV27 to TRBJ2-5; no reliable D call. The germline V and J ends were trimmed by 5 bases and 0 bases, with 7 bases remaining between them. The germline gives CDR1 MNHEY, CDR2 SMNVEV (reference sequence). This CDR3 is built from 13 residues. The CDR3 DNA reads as TGTGCCAGCAGTAGGAAGTACCAAGAGACCCAGTACTTC. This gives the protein CASSRKYQETQYF.

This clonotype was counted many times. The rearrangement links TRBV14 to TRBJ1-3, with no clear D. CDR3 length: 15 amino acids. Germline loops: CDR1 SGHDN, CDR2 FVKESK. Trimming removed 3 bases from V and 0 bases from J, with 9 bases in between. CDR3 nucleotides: TGTGCCAGCAGCCAGACAACAATCTCTGGAAACACCATATATTTT. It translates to CASSQTTISGNTIYF.

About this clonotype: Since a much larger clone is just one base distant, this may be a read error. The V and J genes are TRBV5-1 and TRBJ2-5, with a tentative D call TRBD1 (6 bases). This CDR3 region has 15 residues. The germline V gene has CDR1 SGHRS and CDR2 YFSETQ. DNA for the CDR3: TGCGCCAGCAGCTTGAGGACAGTACTCCAAGAGACCAAGTACTTC. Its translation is CASSLRTVLQETKYF.

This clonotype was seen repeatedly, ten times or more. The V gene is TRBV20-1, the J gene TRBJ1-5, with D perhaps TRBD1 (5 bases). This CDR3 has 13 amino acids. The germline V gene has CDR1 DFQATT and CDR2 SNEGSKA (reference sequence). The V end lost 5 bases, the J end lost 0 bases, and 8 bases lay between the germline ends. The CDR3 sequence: CSALTASNQPQHF. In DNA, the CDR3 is TGCAGTGCTCTGACAGCTAGCAATCAGCCCCAGCATTTT.

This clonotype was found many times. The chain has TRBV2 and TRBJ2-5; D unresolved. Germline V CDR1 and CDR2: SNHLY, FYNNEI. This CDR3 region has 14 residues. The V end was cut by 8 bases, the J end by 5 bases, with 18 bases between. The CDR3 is CASHKDEILETQYF. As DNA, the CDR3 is TGTGCCAGCCATAAAGACGAGATCCTGGAGACCCAGTACTTC.

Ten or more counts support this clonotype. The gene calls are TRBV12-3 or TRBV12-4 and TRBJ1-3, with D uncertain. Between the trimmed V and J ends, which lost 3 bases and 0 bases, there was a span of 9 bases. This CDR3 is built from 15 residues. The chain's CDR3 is CASSLDGSSGNTIYF. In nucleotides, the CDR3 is TGTGCCAGCAGTTTGGACGGAAGCTCTGGAAACACCATATATTTT.

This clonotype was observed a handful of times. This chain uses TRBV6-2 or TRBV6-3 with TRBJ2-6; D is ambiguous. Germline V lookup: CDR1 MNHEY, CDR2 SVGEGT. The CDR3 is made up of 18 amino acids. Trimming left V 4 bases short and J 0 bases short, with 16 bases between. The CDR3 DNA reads TGTGCCAGCAGTTCTATCTATATGGCTTACTCTGGGGCCAACGTCCTGACTTTC. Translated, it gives CASSSIYMAYSGANVLTF.

CDR3 DNA sequence: TGTGCCTGGAGTACAGGGTTGGGCGGGGAGCTGTTTTTT. The encoded protein is CAWSTGLGGELFF. The rearrangement links TRBV30 to TRBJ2-2; weak D call: TRBD1 (6 bases). V was shortened by 2 bases and J by 7 bases, with 11 bases between the two germline ends. The CDR3 spans 13 residues. Looked up from germline, CDR1 is GTSNPN and CDR2 is SVGIG (reference sequence).

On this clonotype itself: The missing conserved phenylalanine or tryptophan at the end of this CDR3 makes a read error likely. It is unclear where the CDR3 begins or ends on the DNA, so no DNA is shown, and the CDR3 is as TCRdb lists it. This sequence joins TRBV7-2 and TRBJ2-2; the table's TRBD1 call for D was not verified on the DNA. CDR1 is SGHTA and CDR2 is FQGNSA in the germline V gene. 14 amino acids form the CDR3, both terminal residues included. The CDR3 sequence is CASSLLGVAGGLCL.

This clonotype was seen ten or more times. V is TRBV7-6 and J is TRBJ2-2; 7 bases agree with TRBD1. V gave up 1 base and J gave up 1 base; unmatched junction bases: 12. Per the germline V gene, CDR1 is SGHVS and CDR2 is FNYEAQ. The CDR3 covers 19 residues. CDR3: CASSLDPDTGQLNTGELFF. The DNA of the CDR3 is TGTGCCAGCAGCTTAGATCCCGATACGGGACAGCTGAACACCGGGGAGCTGTTTTTT. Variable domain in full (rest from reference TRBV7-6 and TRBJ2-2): GAGVSQSPRYKVTKRGQDVALRCDPISGHVSLYWYRQALGQGPEFLTYFNYEAQQDKSGLPNDRFSAERPEGSISTLTIQRTEQRDSAMYRCASSLDPDTGQLNTGELFFGEGSRLTVL.

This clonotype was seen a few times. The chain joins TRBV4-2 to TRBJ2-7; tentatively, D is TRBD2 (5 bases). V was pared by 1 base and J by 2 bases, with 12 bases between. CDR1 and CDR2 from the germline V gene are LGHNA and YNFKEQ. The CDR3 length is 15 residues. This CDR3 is CASSQGFGRAYEQYF. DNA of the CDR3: TGTGCCAGCAGCCAAGGTTTCGGGCGGGCCTACGAGCAGTACTTC.

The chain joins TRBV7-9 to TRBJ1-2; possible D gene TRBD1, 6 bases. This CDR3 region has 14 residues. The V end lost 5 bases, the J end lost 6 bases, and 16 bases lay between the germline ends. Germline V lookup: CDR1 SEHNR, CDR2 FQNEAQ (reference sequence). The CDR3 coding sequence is TGTGCCAGCAGCCTACGGACAGAAAACCATGGCTACACCTTC. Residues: CASSLRTENHGYTF. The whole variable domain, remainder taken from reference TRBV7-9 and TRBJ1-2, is DTGVSQNPRHKITKRGQNVTFRCDPISEHNRLYWYRQTLGQGPEFLTYFQNEAQLEKSRLLSDRFSAERPKGSFSTLEIQRTEQGDSAMYLCASSLRTENHGYTFGSGTRLTVV.

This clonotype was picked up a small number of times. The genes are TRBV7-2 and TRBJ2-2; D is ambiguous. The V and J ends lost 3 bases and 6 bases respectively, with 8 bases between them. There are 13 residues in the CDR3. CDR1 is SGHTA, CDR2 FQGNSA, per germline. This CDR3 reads CASSFTKSGELFF. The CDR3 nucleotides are TGTGCCAGCAGCTTCACCAAGTCCGGGGAGCTGTTTTTT.

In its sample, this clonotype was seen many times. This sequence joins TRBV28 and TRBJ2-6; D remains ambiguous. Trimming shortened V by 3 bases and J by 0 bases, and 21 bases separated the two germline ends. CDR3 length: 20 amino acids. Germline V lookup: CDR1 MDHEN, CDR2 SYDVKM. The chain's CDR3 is CASSFPRAHSRRSGANVLTF. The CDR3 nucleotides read TGTGCCAGCAGTTTTCCTCGGGCTCACAGCCGTCGCTCTGGGGCCAACGTCCTGACTTTC.

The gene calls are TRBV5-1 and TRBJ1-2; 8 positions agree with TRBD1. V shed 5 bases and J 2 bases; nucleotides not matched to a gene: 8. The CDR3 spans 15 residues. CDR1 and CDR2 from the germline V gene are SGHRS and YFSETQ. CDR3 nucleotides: TGCGCCAGCAGGGCCGGACAGGGTAGAAACTATGGCTACACCTTC. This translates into CASRAGQGRNYGYTF.

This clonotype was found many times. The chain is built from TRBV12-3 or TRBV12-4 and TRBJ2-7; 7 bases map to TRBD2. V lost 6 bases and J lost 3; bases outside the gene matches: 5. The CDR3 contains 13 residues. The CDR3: CASSWGGFYEQYF. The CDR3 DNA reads TGTGCCAGCAGCTGGGGGGGTTTCTACGAGCAGTACTTC.

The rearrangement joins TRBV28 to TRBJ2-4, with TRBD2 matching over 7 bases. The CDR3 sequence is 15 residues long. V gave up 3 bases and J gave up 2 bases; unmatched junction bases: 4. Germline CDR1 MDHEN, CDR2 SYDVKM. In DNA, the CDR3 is TGTGCCAGCAGTTTGAGCGGGAATCCCAAAAACATTCAGTACTTC. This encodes CASSLSGNPKNIQYF.

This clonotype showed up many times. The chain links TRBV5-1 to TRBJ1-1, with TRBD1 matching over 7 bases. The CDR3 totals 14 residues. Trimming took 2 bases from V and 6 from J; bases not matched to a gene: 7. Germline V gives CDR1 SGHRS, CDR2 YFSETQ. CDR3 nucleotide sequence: TGCGCCAGCAGCTTACAGGGGCCGCGGGCTGAAGCTTTCTTT. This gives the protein CASSLQGPRAEAFF.

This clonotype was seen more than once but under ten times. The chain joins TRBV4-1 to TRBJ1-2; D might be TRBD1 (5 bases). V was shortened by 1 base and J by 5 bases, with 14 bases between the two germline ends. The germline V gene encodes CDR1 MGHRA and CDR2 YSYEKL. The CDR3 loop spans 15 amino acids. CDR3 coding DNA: TGCGCCAGCAGCCAAGGGAACTCAGGGCATTATGGCTACACCTTC. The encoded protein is CASSQGNSGHYGYTF.

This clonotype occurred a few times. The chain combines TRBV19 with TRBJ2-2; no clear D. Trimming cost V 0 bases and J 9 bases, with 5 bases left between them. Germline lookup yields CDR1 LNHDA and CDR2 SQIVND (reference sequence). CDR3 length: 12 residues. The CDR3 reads CASSIDRWELFF. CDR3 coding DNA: TGTGCCAGTAGTATAGATCGTTGGGAGCTGTTTTTT.

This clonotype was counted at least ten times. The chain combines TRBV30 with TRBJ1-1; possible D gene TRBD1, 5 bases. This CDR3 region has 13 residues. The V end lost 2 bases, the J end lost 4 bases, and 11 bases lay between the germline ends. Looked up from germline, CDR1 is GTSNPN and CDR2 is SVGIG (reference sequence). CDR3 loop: CAWSPDSFTEAFF. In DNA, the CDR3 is TGTGCCTGGAGTCCAGACAGTTTCACTGAAGCTTTCTTT.

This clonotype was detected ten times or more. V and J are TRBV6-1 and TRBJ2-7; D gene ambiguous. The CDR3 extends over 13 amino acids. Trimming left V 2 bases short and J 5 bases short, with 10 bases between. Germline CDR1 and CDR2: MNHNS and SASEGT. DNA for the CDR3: TGTGCCAGCAGTGAACTGGTGATTCACGAGCAGTACTTC. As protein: CASSELVIHEQYF.

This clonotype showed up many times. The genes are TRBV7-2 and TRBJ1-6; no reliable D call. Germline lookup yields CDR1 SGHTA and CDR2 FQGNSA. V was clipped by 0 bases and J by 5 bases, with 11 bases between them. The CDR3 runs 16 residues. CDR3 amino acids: CASSLANRDHNSPLHF. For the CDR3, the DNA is TGTGCCAGCAGCTTAGCGAACAGAGATCATAATTCACCCCTCCACTTT.